A single sample gave rise to the 8 T cell receptor beta chains below, sequenced in a study of a mutant IDH1 vaccine in newly diagnosed glioma. Time point of the sample: week 47, end of study. In the vaccine, a single dose held 300 ug of the mutant IDH1 20-mer peptide, along with topical imiquimod. This table comes from immunoSEQ multiplex PCR, and its TCRdb copy is limited to in-frame clones, with some not included. The table has some 34,000 clones, 80% to 95% seen once. Antigens for these TCRs are unknown. Here the sequenced sample was PBMCs, taken from a glioma patient whose treatment included an IDH1 peptide vaccine. The receptors derive from a middle-aged woman with glioma.

Only a few counts were recorded for this clone. The rearrangement uses TRBV7-9 and TRBJ2-2, with D unresolved. The CDR3 is 12 residues long. Germline V gene data show CDR1 as SEHNR and CDR2 as FQNEAQ (reference sequence). Trimming removed 2 bases at V and 5 bases at J, with 3 bases between. The CDR3 loop is CASSLSTGELFF. The CDR3 region has the DNA TGTGCCAGCAGCTTATCAACCGGGGAGCTGTTTTTT. The complete variable domain, with remaining parts taken from reference TRBV7-9 and TRBJ2-2, reads DTGVSQNPRHKITKRGQNVTFRCDPISEHNRLYWYRQTLGQGPEFLTYFQNEAQLEKSRLLSDRFSAERPKGSFSTLEIQRTEQGDSAMYLCASSLSTGELFFGEGSRLTVL.

V is TRBV4-1 and J is TRBJ2-6; a weak D match, TRBD1 (5 bases). Germline CDR1 MGHRA, CDR2 YSYEKL. Trimming shortened V by 1 base and J by 0 bases, and 10 bases separated the two germline ends. CDR3 length: 17 amino acids. As DNA, the CDR3 is TGCGCCAGCAGCCAAGGGACAACCTACTCTGGGGCCAACGTCCTGACTTTC. Translation gives CASSQGTTYSGANVLTF.

The CDR3 DNA is TGTGCCAGCAGCGTCAGCTTTTTCTACGAGCAGTACTTC. It codes for CASSVSFFYEQYF. The chain couples TRBV7-8 to TRBJ2-7; D not certain. Trimming removed 5 bases from V and 3 bases from J, with 11 bases in between. CDR3 size: 13 residues. Looked up from germline, CDR1 is SGHVS and CDR2 is FQNEAQ. The whole variable domain, filled in from reference TRBV7-8 and TRBJ2-7, reads GAGVSQSPRYKVAKRGQDVALRCDPISGHVSLFWYQQALGQGPEFLTYFQNEAQLDKSGLPSDRFFAERPEGSVSTLKIQRTQQEDSAVYLCASSVSFFYEQYFGPGTRLTVT.

V gene TRBV4-1 combines with J gene TRBJ2-7, with TRBD2 as a possible D gene (5 bases). Trimming stripped 0 bases from V and 0 bases from J, with 12 bases between. Germline values: CDR1 MGHRA, CDR2 YSYEKL. The CDR3 is made up of 16 amino acids. The CDR3 loop is CASSQDLRGSSYEQYF. The DNA for the CDR3 is TGCGCCAGCAGCCAAGATCTGAGAGGGAGCTCCTACGAGCAGTACTTC.

The rearrangement joins TRBV5-1 to TRBJ2-2; TRBD2 agrees at 11 bases. With V trimmed by 0 bases and J by 4 bases, 8 bases remained unmatched. This CDR3 has 18 amino acids. Germline V CDR1 and CDR2: SGHRS, YFSETQ. In DNA, the CDR3 is TGCGCCAGCAGCTTGGCCCCCAGGGGGACTAGCGGCACCGGGGAGCTGTTTTTT. It translates to CASSLAPRGTSGTGELFF.

The rearrangement joins TRBV11-2 to TRBJ2-5; D is perhaps TRBD1 or TRBD2 (5 bases each). Trimming pared 4 bases from V and 6 bases from J, leaving 15 bases between. From germline, CDR1 is SGHAT and CDR2 FQNNGV. The CDR3 contains 14 residues. CDR3 loop: CASSSRDGRQTQYF. For the CDR3, the DNA is TGTGCCAGCAGCTCCAGGGACGGGCGGCAGACCCAGTACTTC.

This rearrangement joins TRBV21-1 to TRBJ2-1; TRBD2, the D gene given by the table, was not confirmed from the DNA. TRBV21-1 is described as a pseudogene. The CDR3 extends over 16 amino acids. The CDR3 loop reads CASSGKGGPFYNEQFF. CDR3 bases: TGTGCCAGCAGCGGGAAGGGAGGGCCCTTCTACAATGAGCAGTTCTTC.

The rearrangement joins TRBV18 to TRBJ2-7; D perhaps matches TRBD2 (6 bases). In germline, CDR1 is KGHSH, CDR2 LQKENI. CDR3 length: 16 amino acids. Trimming pared 1 base from V and 7 bases from J, leaving 20 bases between. The CDR3 nucleotides read TGTGCCAGCTCACCACTCGCGGAGGGGACTCAGCGGGAGCAGTACTTC. Translating gives CASSPLAEGTQREQYF.